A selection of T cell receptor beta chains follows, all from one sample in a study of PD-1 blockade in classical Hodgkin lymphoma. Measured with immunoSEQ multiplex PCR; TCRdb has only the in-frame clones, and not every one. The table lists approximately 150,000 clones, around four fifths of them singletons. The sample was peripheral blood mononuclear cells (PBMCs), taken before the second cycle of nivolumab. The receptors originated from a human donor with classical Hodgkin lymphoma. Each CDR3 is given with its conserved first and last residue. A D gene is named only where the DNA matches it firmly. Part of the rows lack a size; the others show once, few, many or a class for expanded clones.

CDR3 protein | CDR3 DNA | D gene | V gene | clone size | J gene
CASSRGTSGRSGTDTQYF | TGTGCCAGCAGCCGAGGGACTAGCGGGAGAAGTGGGACAGATACGCAGTATTTT | TRBD2 | TRBV4-2 | NA | TRBJ2-3
CASSPGTGIGNTIYF | TGTGCCAGCTCACCCGGGACAGGGATTGGAAACACCATATATTTT | TRBD1 | TRBV18 | NA | TRBJ1-3
CASGPGSYNEQFF | TGTGCTAGTGGGCCAGGGTCCTACAATGAGCAGTTCTTC | NA | TRBV12-5 | few | TRBJ2-1
CASSYAGGNSPLHF | TGTGCCAGCAGTTACGCGGGCGGTAATTCACCCCTCCACTTT | NA | TRBV6-6 | few | TRBJ1-6
CASSSTPGFTQYF | TGTGCCAGCAGCTCCACGCCCGGCTTTACGCAGTATTTT | NA | TRBV11-2 | NA | TRBJ2-3
CASSYSSQGYQPQHF | TGTGCCAGCAGTTACTCGTCACAGGGTTATCAGCCCCAGCATTTT | NA | TRBV6-5 | NA | TRBJ1-5
CASSVRGEKDTEAFF | TGCGCCAGCAGCGTCAGGGGAGAGAAGGACACTGAAGCTTTCTTT | NA | TRBV5-1 | NA | TRBJ1-1
CAWSSDGVNTEAFF | TGTGCCTGGAGCTCCGACGGTGTGAACACTGAAGCTTTCTTT | NA | TRBV30 | NA | TRBJ1-1
CASRRGDPTLDEQFF | TGTGCCAGCAGGAGGGGGGACCCGACGTTAGATGAGCAGTTCTTC | NA | TRBV21-1 | NA | TRBJ2-1
CASSGDTGELFF | TGTGCCAGCAGCGGAGATACCGGGGAGCTGTTTTTT | NA | TRBV6-5 | few | TRBJ2-2
CASSYGGGDGYTF | TGTGCCAGCAGTTACGGGGGAGGGGATGGCTACACCTTC | NA | TRBV6-6 | NA | TRBJ1-2
CASSERLAGGGNEQFF | TGTGCCAGCAGCGAGAGACTAGCGGGAGGTGGAAATGAGCAGTTCTTC | TRBD2 | TRBV7-9 | NA | TRBJ2-1
CASSLWSGAGNTIYF | TGTGCCAGCAGCTTGTGGTCCGGGGCTGGAAACACCATATATTTT | NA | TRBV5-4 | NA | TRBJ1-3
CASRGSGAGEQYF | TGTGCCAGCAGGGGTAGCGGAGCCGGCGAGCAGTACTTC | NA | TRBV14 | few | TRBJ2-7
CASSIPSSEALFF | TGTGCCAGTAGTATCCCCTCGAGCGAGGCGCTGTTTTTT | NA | TRBV19 | NA | TRBJ2-2
CASSVRLNREIYEQYF | TGTGCCAGCAGTGTCCGGTTAAACAGGGAAATATACGAGCAGTACTTC | NA | TRBV2 | once | TRBJ2-7
CASSTGGAYQETQYF | TGTGCCAGCTCAACGGGGGGGGCCTACCAAGAGACCCAGTACTTC | TRBD2 | TRBV18 | NA | TRBJ2-5
CASSSGSGRLDSPLHF | TGTGCCAGCAGCTCCGGATCCGGCAGGTTAGATTCACCCCTCCACTTT | NA | TRBV7-9 | NA | TRBJ1-6
CASNVFPGIPQHF | TGTGCCAGTAATGTCTTCCCCGGGATTCCCCAGCATTTT | NA | TRBV19 | NA | TRBJ1-5
CASSPTTSGANVLTF | TGTGCCAGCAGTCCTACTACCTCTGGGGCCAACGTCCTGACTTTC | NA | TRBV6-5 | NA | TRBJ2-6
CASSVATSGSSEQYF | TGTGCCAGCAGCGTAGCCACTAGCGGGAGCAGCGAGCAGTACTTC | TRBD2 | TRBV9 | few | TRBJ2-7
CASSQRGLAGTDTQYF | TGCGCCAGCAGCCAACGGGGACTAGCGGGCACAGATACGCAGTATTTT | TRBD2 | TRBV4-1 | once | TRBJ2-3
CASSYRDRGREQYF | TGTGCCAGCAGTTACCGGGACAGGGGGCGCGAGCAGTACTTC | TRBD1 | TRBV6-6 | NA | TRBJ2-7
CASSYSETTGSRAFF | TGTGCCAGCAGTTATTCTGAGACGACAGGGTCCAGAGCTTTCTTT | TRBD1 | TRBV6-6 | NA | TRBJ1-1
CASSLAASGRGEQYF | TGTGCCAGCAGCTTAGCGGCTAGCGGGAGGGGCGAGCAGTACTTC | TRBD2 | TRBV7-2 | NA | TRBJ2-7
CASSSTGTVGETQYF | TGTGCCAGCAGCTCAACCGGGACAGTGGGGGAGACCCAGTACTTC | TRBD1 | TRBV11-1 | NA | TRBJ2-5
CASSIAGGTGEQFF | TGTGCCAGTAGTATTGCGGGGGGGACCGGGGAGCAGTTCTTC | TRBD2 | TRBV19 | NA | TRBJ2-1
CASSSFPGNGGTGELFF | TGTGCCAGCAGCTCGTTCCCCGGGAATGGAGGGACCGGGGAGCTGTTTTTT | NA | TRBV11-3 | NA | TRBJ2-2
CSSRASSYNEQFF | TGCAGCTCTCGGGCGAGCTCCTACAATGAGCAGTTCTTC | NA | TRBV29-1 | NA | TRBJ2-1
CASSPSPSGFATQYF | TGTGCCAGCAGCCCCAGCCCCTCAGGGTTTGCGACCCAGTACTTC | NA | TRBV11-3 | NA | TRBJ2-5
CASSVAGTASYEQYF | TGTGCCAGCAGCGTAGCGGGAACGGCGTCCTACGAGCAGTACTTC | NA | TRBV9 | NA | TRBJ2-7
CASSIRRYSNQPQHF | TGTGCCAGTAGTATACGCCGATATAGCAATCAGCCCCAGCATTTT | NA | TRBV19 | few | TRBJ1-5
CASSLFGFLRISGANVLTF | TGTGCCAGCAGTTTATTCGGTTTTCTCCGCATCTCTGGGGCCAACGTCCTGACTTTC | NA | TRBV28 | NA | TRBJ2-6
CAPPYEQYF | TGTGCCCCCCCCTACGAGCAGTACTTC | NA | TRBV6-9 | NA | TRBJ2-7
CASSIWNTQYF | TGTGCCAGTAGTATCTGGAATACGCAGTATTTT | NA | TRBV19 | NA | TRBJ2-3
CASSVDRSLYTYNEQFF | TGTGCCAGCAGCGTAGATCGGTCCCTTTACACCTACAATGAGCAGTTCTTC | NA | TRBV9 | once | TRBJ2-1
CSARRWNEQFF | TGCAGTGCGCGAAGATGGAATGAGCAGTTCTTC | NA | TRBV20-1 | NA | TRBJ2-1
CASSESAYEQYF | TGTGCCAGCAGTGAAAGTGCCTACGAGCAGTACTTC | NA | TRBV6-5 | few | TRBJ2-7
CASRGQGWEPQHF | TGTGCCAGCAGGGGACAGGGGTGGGAGCCCCAGCATTTT | TRBD1 | TRBV6-5 | many | TRBJ1-5
CASSQPPRAGHTIYF | TGTGCCAGCAGCCAACCTCCTCGGGCGGGCCACACCATATATTTT | NA | TRBV4-2 | NA | TRBJ1-3
CASSLGGRTQETQYF | TGTGCCAGCTCCCTAGGCGGGAGGACCCAAGAGACCCAGTACTTC | TRBD2 | TRBV18 | NA | TRBJ2-5
CASSRQGREKLFF | TGTGCCAGCAGCCGACAGGGTCGGGAAAAACTGTTTTTT | TRBD1 | TRBV7-9 | NA | TRBJ1-4
CAISEAARQETQYF | TGTGCCATCAGTGAGGCGGCACGCCAAGAGACCCAGTACTTC | NA | TRBV10-3 | NA | TRBJ2-5
CASSRSSGSGTYNEQFF | TGTGCCAGTAGTAGGTCTAGCGGGAGTGGGACCTACAATGAGCAGTTCTTC | TRBD2 | TRBV19 | NA | TRBJ2-1
CASSLAGVSHNEQFF | TGCGCCAGCAGCTTGGCCGGTGTCAGTCACAATGAGCAGTTCTTC | NA | TRBV5-1 | NA | TRBJ2-1
CASSLKGNYGYTF | TGTGCCAGCAGCTTAAAAGGGAACTATGGCTACACCTTC | NA | TRBV7-8 | few | TRBJ1-2
CASNLKETQYF | TGTGCCAGCAATCTAAAGGAGACCCAGTACTTC | NA | TRBV6-5 | NA | TRBJ2-5
CASSPLGGANADPPLHF | TGTGCCAGCAGCCCATTGGGAGGGGCTAATGCGGATCCACCCCTCCACTTT | NA | TRBV7-8 | NA | TRBJ1-6
CASSEVQLGELFF | TGTGCCAGCAGTGAAGTCCAGCTCGGGGAGCTGTTTTTT | NA | TRBV2 | once | TRBJ2-2
CASSVRVNTEAFF | TGTGCCAGCAGCGTACGGGTGAACACTGAAGCTTTCTTT | NA | TRBV9 | NA | TRBJ1-1
CASSLDVGQPQHF | TGTGCCAGCAGCTTAGACGTTGGTCAGCCCCAGCATTTT | NA | TRBV7-9 | NA | TRBJ1-5
CASSQDSYEQYF | TGCGCCAGCAGCCAAGACAGCTACGAGCAGTACTTC | NA | TRBV4-1 | NA | TRBJ2-7
CASSPGQGLYNSPLHF | TGTGCCAGCAGCCCGGGACAGGGTCTCTATAATTCACCCCTCCACTTT | TRBD1 | TRBV9 | few | TRBJ1-6
CASSPDRVNQPQHF | TGTGCCAGCAGCCCGGACAGGGTTAATCAGCCCCAGCATTTT | TRBD1 | TRBV7-2 | NA | TRBJ1-5
CASSLFQKETQYF | TGCGCCAGCAGCTTGTTCCAAAAGGAGACCCAGTACTTC | NA | TRBV5-1 | NA | TRBJ2-5
CASVTRGSRRVNTEAFF | TGCGCCAGCGTGACAAGGGGAAGCCGGAGGGTGAACACTGAAGCTTTCTTT | NA | TRBV23-1 | few | TRBJ1-1
CASSPGQGAENEQFF | TGTGCCAGCTCACCTGGACAGGGGGCAGAGAATGAGCAGTTCTTC | TRBD1 | TRBV18 | NA | TRBJ2-1
CASSYSDTQYF | TGTGCCAGCAGTTACAGTGATACGCAGTATTTT | NA | TRBV6-5 | NA | TRBJ2-3
CASSPLIRGETQYF | TGTGCCAGCAGCCCCCTAATTAGGGGGGAGACCCAGTACTTC | NA | TRBV16 | NA | TRBJ2-5